This is a list of T cell receptor beta chains from one sample in a study of cytomegalovirus exposure and HLA in healthy donors. The protocol was immunoSEQ multiplex PCR, while the TCRdb copy is restricted to in-frame clones and leaves out a portion. The sample comprises some 130,000 clones, almost 85% of which are singletons, and 25% to 30% rests with the top ten. The sample comprised PBMCs. These receptor sequences come from a man under 40 in good health and CMV-seropositive. The CDR3 runs from the conserved cysteine through the conserved F or W. A D gene is named only where the DNA matches it firmly. Part of the rows lack a size; the others show once, few, many or a class for expanded clones.

-	TRBD2	TRBJ2-5	TRBV7-6	TGTGCCAGCAGCCACCCCGGTCTAGCGGGGGGGCTTGGGCAAGAGACCCAGTACTTC	CASSHPGLAGGLGQETQYF
once	-	TRBJ2-7	TRBV7-9	TGTGCCAGCAGCCCTAGCGCCGTCTCCTACGAGCAGTACTTC	CASSPSAVSYEQYF
-	TRBD2	TRBJ2-5	TRBV4-2	TGTGCCAGCAGCCAGGGACGGTCGGCGGGGGGGCTTGGGGAGACCCAGTACTTC	CASSQGRSAGGLGETQYF
-	TRBD2	TRBJ2-7	TRBV6-1	TGTGCCAGCAACCGCGAGGCGGGAGGGTACGAGCAGTACTTC	CASNREAGGYEQYF
-	-	TRBJ2-1	TRBV7-9	TGTGCCAGCGACGGGCGGGCTTTGGATGAGCAGTTCTTC	CASDGRALDEQFF
-	TRBD1	TRBJ1-1	TRBV5-1	TGCGCCAGCATCCGGGACAGCCAGGGGGGCACTGAAGCTTTCTTT	CASIRDSQGGTEAFF
few	-	TRBJ2-1	TRBV19	TGTGCCAGTAGTACGGCATGGACTTGGAGCTCCTACAATGAGCAGTTCTTC	CASSTAWTWSSYNEQFF
-	-	TRBJ2-7	TRBV10-3	TGTGCCATCAGTGAGTCGGGGGGGCAGGACATTACGCAGTACTTC	CAISESGGQDITQYF
-	-	TRBJ2-7	TRBV7-9	TGTGCCAGCAGCTTGGCCAGGGGATCCAGCGAGCAGTACTTC	CASSLARGSSEQYF
-	-	TRBJ1-2	TRBV2	TGTGCCAGCAGGGTGGACAGCCATGGCTACACCTTC	CASRVDSHGYTF
-	-	TRBJ2-7	TRBV7-2	TGTGCCAGCAGCCCATTGGGCCTTTACGAGCAGTACTTC	CASSPLGLYEQYF
-	-	TRBJ1-1	TRBV10-3	TGTGCCACGTCCCTTCAGGCAAGTACTGAAGCTTTCTTT	CATSLQASTEAFF
-	TRBD1	TRBJ2-7	TRBV15	TGTGCCACCACCGGGACAGATTCCTACGAGCAGTACTTC	CATTGTDSYEQYF
-	TRBD1	TRBJ2-3	TRBV5-6	TGTGCCAGCAGCTCGGACAGGCCCCGCACAGATACGCAGTATTTT	CASSSDRPRTDTQYF
-	TRBD2	TRBJ2-1	TRBV7-6	TGTGCCAGCAGCTTTAAAGCGGGGGGGCCGAGTGAGCAGTTCTTC	CASSFKAGGPSEQFF
-	TRBD1	TRBJ1-5	TRBV6-1	TGTGCCAGCAGTGAAGGTTTGGGACAGGGGATTAGCAATCAGCCCCAGCATTTT	CASSEGLGQGISNQPQHF
-	TRBD1	TRBJ2-5	TRBV15	TGTGCCACCAGCTTTGGGGACAGGGGGGGCCAAGAGACCCAGTACTTC	CATSFGDRGGQETQYF
-	TRBD1	TRBJ1-3	TRBV4-2	TGTGCCAGCAGCCCGGGACAGGGGGGGAGAAACACCATATATTTT	CASSPGQGGRNTIYF
-	-	TRBJ1-4	TRBV25-1	TGTGCCAGCAGTGAACCCACTACAACTAATGAAAAACTGTTTTTT	CASSEPTTTNEKLFF
once	-	TRBJ2-7	TRBV11-3	TGTGCCAGCAGCTTCCGCGGTGAGGTTGACGAGCAGTACTTC	CASSFRGEVDEQYF
few	TRBD1	TRBJ1-2	TRBV6-1	TGTGCCAGCAGTGGAGACAGGGGGCAAAACTATGGCTACACCTTC	CASSGDRGQNYGYTF
-	TRBD1	TRBJ1-1	TRBV19	TGTGCCACCCGAAGAGCGGGACAGGGGAACACTGAAGCTTTCTTT	CATRRAGQGNTEAFF
-	-	TRBJ1-2	TRBV6-1	TGTGCCAGCACACCCAGGCCGTCAACCCTCTATGGCTACACCTTC	CASTPRPSTLYGYTF
-	TRBD2	TRBJ2-7	TRBV5-5	TGTGCCAGCAGCGAGGGACTAGCGGGGGATAACTCCTACGAGCAGTACTTC	CASSEGLAGDNSYEQYF